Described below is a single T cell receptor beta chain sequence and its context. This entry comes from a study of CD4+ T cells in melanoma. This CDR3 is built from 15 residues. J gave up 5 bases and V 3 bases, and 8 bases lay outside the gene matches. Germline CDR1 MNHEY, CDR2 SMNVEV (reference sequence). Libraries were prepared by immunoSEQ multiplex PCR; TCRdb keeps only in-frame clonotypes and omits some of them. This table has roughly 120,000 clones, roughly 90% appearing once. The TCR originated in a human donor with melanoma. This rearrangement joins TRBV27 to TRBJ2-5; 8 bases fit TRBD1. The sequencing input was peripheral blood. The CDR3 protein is CASSFSQGARETQYF. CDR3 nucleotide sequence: TGTGCCAGCAGTTTTAGTCAGGGGGCGCGGGAGACCCAGTACTTC.